A selection of T cell receptor beta chains follows, all from one sample in a study of T cell responses to AZD1222 COVID-19 vaccine. The protocol was immunoSEQ multiplex PCR, while the TCRdb copy is restricted to in-frame clones and leaves out a portion. The sample includes about 73,000 clones, around 80% of them seen just once. The sequences come from peripheral blood, collected 28 days after the second AZD1222 dose. The receptors come from an adult who received the AZD1222 COVID-19 vaccine. CDR3s include the opening cysteine and the closing phenylalanine or tryptophan.

v_gene	j_gene	CDR3aa
TRBV19	TRBJ2-7	CASSRQGGYEQYF
TRBV5-1	TRBJ1-1	CASSWGSTEAFF
TRBV5-8	TRBJ2-5	CASSLDRVETQYF
TRBV28	TRBJ2-1	CASRTSGNYNEQFF
TRBV19	TRBJ1-4	CASSRDGSNEKLFF
TRBV4-2	TRBJ1-3	CASSQVDGAGNTIYF
TRBV27	TRBJ2-3	CASSSPGTGETDTQYF
TRBV28	TRBJ1-2	CASSFLYGYTF
TRBV10-2	TRBJ2-7	CASGLANTYEQYF
TRBV3-1/TRBV3-2	TRBJ1-4	CASSLNRGEKLFF
TRBV27	TRBJ1-4	CASSFFGGANEKLFF
TRBV6-5	TRBJ1-6	CASSYGPPRDSPLHF
TRBV2	TRBJ2-2	CASGRFEVHGELFF
TRBV27	TRBJ2-1	CASSPTRGLAGDGSYNEQFF
TRBV12-3/TRBV12-4	TRBJ2-7	CASRPSGSYEQYF
TRBV6-6	TRBJ1-4	CASYSGGAGEKLFF
TRBV11-1	TRBJ2-7	CASSIASGSHYEQYF
TRBV3-1/TRBV3-2	TRBJ1-2	CASSQSRPGGYTF
TRBV29-1	TRBJ2-1	CSVEWDSTYNEQFF
TRBV27	TRBJ2-2	CASRGDALPGKRRELFF
TRBV11-3	TRBJ2-3	CASSLGSSSDTQYF
TRBV19	TRBJ1-5	CASSIGIHQPQHF
TRBV18	TRBJ2-3	CASSPAGQNTQYF
TRBV6-4	TRBJ2-3	CASSALGGSGTDTQYF
TRBV6-5	TRBJ2-5	CASIGGAGGETQYF
TRBV18	TRBJ1-1	CASSPGWNTEAFF
TRBV18	TRBJ2-3	CASSPRFERGGASDTQYF
TRBV5-1	TRBJ2-7	CASSLAMGFSSYEQYF
TRBV5-1	TRBJ2-3	CASSTGLAGGVASTDTQYF
TRBV4-3	TRBJ1-5	CASSQGGGSNQPQHF
TRBV7-9	TRBJ2-1	CASSIAGGSYNEQFF
TRBV9	TRBJ2-2	CASSVGGLGGTSTGELFF
TRBV5-3	TRBJ2-3	CARSFLDSTQYF
TRBV28	TRBJ1-1	CASTYGQGRGKAFF
TRBV7-3	TRBJ2-7	CASSPGTGPYEQYF
TRBV28	TRBJ2-1	CASSLILGNEQFF
TRBV15	TRBJ1-1	CATSRESPSEAFF
TRBV28	TRBJ2-4	CASSSVPNIQYF
TRBV7-6	TRBJ2-7	CAKPGQADYEQYF
TRBV24-1	TRBJ1-4	CATSDGSTNEKLFF
TRBV28	TRBJ2-7	CASSPGQGRLEQYF